This TCR beta chain was sequenced for a study of T cell clones after liver transplantation. About the study: TCRbeta sequencing after a pre-transplant mixed lymphocyte reaction identified graft-donor-reactive clones, later tracked in post-transplant blood. Graft-donor-reactive sequences were compared with third-party-reactive TCRbeta sequences from pre-transplant mixed lymphocyte reactions.

The CDR3 runs 16 residues. The V gene's germline CDR1 is SNHLY and CDR2 FYNNEI. The J segment lost 5 bases and the V segment lost 4 bases, leaving 11 bases of the junction unmatched. This clone came up once. Sequencing used immunoSEQ multiplex PCR; TCRdb keeps in-frame clones, though not all of them. Of approximately 65,000 clones in the sample, 92% were seen once. Source: CD4+ T cells from blood, taken about 25 months after liver transplant. V usage is TRBV2 and J usage is TRBJ2-1; 7 positions match TRBD2. The sequence was obtained from a human patient who received a liver transplant. Some T cells may originate from the graft donor. The CDR3 protein is CASSAPGLAENNEQFF. The CDR3 nucleotides are TGTGCCAGCAGTGCCCCGGGGCTAGCGGAAAACAATGAGCAGTTCTTC.